One T cell receptor beta chain is described in this entry. The data stem from a study of T-cell reconstitution after alpha-beta-depleted transplantation in children. The TCRbeta library was prepared with unique molecular identifiers. Each CDR3 protein gets one entry after TCRdb re-called the PCR reads with MiXCR. The repertoire includes nearly 400,000 distinct CDR3 sequences, about a fifth of them detected once, and over 3.5% sits in the top ten. Trimming took 2 bases from V and 6 from J, leaving 17 bases between them. This CDR3 has 15 amino acids. The chain couples TRBV12-3 or TRBV12-4 to TRBJ2-7; perhaps TRBD1 as D (6 bases). The source material was PBMCs from the stem cell graft donor, sampled from the stem cell graft. The receptor comes from a human donor who donated a stem cell graft to a child with acute myeloid leukemia. This chain's CDR3 is CASSLTPRGSLEQYF. The CDR3 nucleotides read TGTGCCAGCAGTTTAACCCCCAGGGGATCGCTCGAGCAGTACTTC.